In this sample, the clone carrying this T cell receptor (beta chain) turned up a few times. Its cognate antigen is unknown. These data come from a study of cytomegalovirus exposure and HLA in healthy donors. Profiling relied on immunoSEQ multiplex PCR, and the TCRdb table lists in-frame clones only, not all of them. The sample records a few hundred thousand clones, more than 80% being singletons. Points from the study as a whole: Cytomegalovirus association was listed for about 170 TCR beta chains.

V was trimmed by 0 bases and J by 7 bases, leaving 7 bases between them. Germline CDR1 SEHNR, CDR2 FQNEAQ (reference sequence). This CDR3 is 13 amino acids long. The clonotype was recovered from a woman between 18 and 29 years old in good health and CMV-seronegative. The chain has TRBV7-9 and TRBJ1-5; D not resolved. The sequenced sample consisted of PBMCs. For the CDR3, the DNA is TGTGCCAGCAGCTTAGCTTCCCAACAGCCCCAGCATTTT. As protein: CASSLASQQPQHF.